This note documents a single T cell receptor beta chain sequence. The data were taken from a study of cytomegalovirus exposure and HLA in healthy donors. Trimming took 2 bases from V and 8 from J; bases not matched to a gene: 7. The CDR3 runs to 14 residues. The germline CDR1 and CDR2 sequences are SQVTM and ANQGSEA. The PCR had 60 Vbeta and 13 Jbeta primers. Sequenced by immunoSEQ multiplex PCR; TCRdb stores in-frame clones only, minus some. The data show 110,000 to 150,000 clones, 75% seen once. Sequences were obtained from PBMCs. The rearrangement links TRBV29-1 to TRBJ1-2, with TRBD1 matching 11 bases. The TCR sequence derives from a man under 40 in good health and CMV-seronegative. Here the CDR3 DNA reads TGCAGCGTTGAAAGGACAGGGGGCGTTGGGGGCTACACCTTC. This translates into CSVERTGGVGGYTF.